This T cell receptor (beta chain) was sequenced in a study of a mutant IDH1 vaccine in newly diagnosed glioma. Measured with immunoSEQ multiplex PCR; TCRdb has only the in-frame clones, and not every one. The data contain about 44,000 clones, under 90% of them singletons. Study findings and constraints: Detectable vaccine-induced immune responses arose in 80% to 95% of patients.

The CDR3 is 14 residues long. The germline CDR1 and CDR2 sequences are LGHNA and YSLEER. Unmatched junction bases numbered 7, after V lost 2 bases and J lost 9 bases. Time point defined: week 35, safety follow-up. In the vaccine, a single dose held 300 ug of the mutant IDH1 20-mer peptide, along with topical imiquimod. This clone was found a few times. Its matching antigen is unknown. This material consisted of PBMCs, taken from a glioma patient whose treatment included an IDH1 peptide vaccine. The rearrangement joins TRBV4-3 to TRBJ1-2; TRBD1 matches 9 bases. The clonotype was recovered from a woman between 40 and 50 years old with glioma. Some clones in this sample may be carry-over from other donors' samples. CDR3 bases: TGCGCCAGCAGCCAACAAATAGGACAGGGGAGCTACACCTTC. Translating it yields CASSQQIGQGSYTF.